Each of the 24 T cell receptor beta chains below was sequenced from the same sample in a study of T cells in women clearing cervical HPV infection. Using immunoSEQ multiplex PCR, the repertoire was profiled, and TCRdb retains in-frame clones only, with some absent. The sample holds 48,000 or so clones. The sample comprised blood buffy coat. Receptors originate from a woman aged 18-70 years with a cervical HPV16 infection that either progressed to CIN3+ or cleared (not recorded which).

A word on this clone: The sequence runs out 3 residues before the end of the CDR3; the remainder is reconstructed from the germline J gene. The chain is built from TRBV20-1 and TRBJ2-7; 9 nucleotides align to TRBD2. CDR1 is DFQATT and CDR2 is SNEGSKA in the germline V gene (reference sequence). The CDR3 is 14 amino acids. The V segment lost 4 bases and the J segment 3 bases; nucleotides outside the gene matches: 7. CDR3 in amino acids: CSAIPGLADYEQYF. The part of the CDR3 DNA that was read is TGCAGTGCTATTCCGGGACTAGCTGACTACGAG.

The CDR3 here is CASSHYEQYF. The DNA read from the CDR3 is TGTGCCAGCAGTCACTACGAG. The gene calls are TRBV11-3 and TRBJ2-7; D not certain. The CDR3 end lies 3 residues beyond the end of the read and is filled in from the germline J gene. CDR1 is SGHNT and CDR2 is YENEEA in the germline V gene. This CDR3 has 10 residues. V lost 6 bases and J lost 3, with 3 bases in between.

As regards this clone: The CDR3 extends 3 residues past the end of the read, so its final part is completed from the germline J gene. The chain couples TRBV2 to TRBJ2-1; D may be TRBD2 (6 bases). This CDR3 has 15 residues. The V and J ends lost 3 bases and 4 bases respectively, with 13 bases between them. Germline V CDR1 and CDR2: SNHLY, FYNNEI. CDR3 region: CASSDTGGMYNEQFF. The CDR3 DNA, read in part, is TGTGCCAGCAGTGACACTGGCGGGATGTACAATGAG.

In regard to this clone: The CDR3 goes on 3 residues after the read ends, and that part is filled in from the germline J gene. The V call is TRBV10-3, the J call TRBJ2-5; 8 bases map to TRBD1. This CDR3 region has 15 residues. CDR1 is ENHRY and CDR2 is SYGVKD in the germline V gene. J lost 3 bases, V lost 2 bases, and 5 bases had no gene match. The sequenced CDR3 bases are TGTGCCATCAGTGAGATAAGACAGGGGAAAGAGACC. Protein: CAISEIRQGKET. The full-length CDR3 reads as CAISEIRQGKETQYF.

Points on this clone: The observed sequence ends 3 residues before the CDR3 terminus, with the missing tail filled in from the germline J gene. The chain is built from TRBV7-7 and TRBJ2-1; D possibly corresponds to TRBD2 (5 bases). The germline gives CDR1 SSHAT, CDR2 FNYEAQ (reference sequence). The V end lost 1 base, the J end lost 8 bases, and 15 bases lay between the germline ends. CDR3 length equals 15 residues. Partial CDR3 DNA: TGTGCCAGCAGCTTAGGGGCTCGGGGTCGCGATGAG. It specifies CASSLGARGRDE. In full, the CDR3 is CASSLGARGRDEQFF. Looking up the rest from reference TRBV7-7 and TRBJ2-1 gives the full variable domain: GAGVSQSPRYKVTKRGQDVTLRCDPISSHATLYWYQQALGQGPEFLTYFNYEAQPDKSGLPSDRFSAERPEGSISTLTIQRTEQRDSAMYRCASSLGARGRDEQFFGPGTRLTVL.

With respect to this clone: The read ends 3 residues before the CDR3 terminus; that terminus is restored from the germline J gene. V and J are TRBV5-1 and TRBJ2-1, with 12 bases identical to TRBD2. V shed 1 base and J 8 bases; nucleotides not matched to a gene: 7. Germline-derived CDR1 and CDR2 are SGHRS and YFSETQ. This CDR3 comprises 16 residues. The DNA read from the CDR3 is TGCGCCAGCAGCTTGTTGGCCCTAGCGGGGGGGGATGAG. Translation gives CASSLLALAGGDE. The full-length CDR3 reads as CASSLLALAGGDEQFF.

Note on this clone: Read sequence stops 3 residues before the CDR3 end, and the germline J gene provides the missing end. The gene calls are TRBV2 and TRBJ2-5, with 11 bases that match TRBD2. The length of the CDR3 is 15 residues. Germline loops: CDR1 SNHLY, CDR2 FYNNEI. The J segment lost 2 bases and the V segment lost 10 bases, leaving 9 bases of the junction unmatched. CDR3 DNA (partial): TGTGCCATAGTAAAGACTAGCGGGGCACAAGAGACC. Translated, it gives CAIVKTSGAQET. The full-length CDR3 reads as CAIVKTSGAQETQYF.

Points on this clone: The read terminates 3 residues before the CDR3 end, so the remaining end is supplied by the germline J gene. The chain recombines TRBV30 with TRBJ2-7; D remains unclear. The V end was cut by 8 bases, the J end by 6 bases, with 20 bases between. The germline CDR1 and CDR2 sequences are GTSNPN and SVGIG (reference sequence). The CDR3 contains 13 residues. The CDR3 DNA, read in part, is TGTGCCGTAACCGGCCAGGCCCCTCCCGAG. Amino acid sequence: CAVTGQAPPE. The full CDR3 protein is CAVTGQAPPEQYF.

The CDR3: CASTPGRDRGANEKLFF. The DNA read from the CDR3 is TGTGCCAGTACCCCTGGCCGGGACAGGGGAGCGAATGAAAAA. The chain uses TRBV19 and TRBJ1-4, with TRBD1 identical over 10 bases. Read data end 3 residues before the CDR3 end; the end is taken from the germline J gene. The CDR3 runs 17 residues. The junction had 13 bases not matched to a gene; V was cut back by 7 bases and J by 5 bases. Germline V gives CDR1 LNHDA, CDR2 SQIVND (reference sequence).

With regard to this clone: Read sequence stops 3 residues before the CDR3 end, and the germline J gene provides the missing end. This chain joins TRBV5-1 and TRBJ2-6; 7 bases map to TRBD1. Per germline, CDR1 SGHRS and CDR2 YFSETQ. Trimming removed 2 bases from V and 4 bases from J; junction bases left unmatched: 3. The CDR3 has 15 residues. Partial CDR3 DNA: TGCGCCAGCAGCTTTACAGGGGAGGGGGCCAACGTC. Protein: CASSFTGEGANV. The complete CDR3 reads CASSFTGEGANVLTF.

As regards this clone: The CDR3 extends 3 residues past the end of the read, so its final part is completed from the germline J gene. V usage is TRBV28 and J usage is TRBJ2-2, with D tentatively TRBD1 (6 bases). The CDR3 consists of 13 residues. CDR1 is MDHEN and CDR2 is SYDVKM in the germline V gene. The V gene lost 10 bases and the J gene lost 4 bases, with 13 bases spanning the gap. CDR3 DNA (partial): TGTGCCATCGAGGGGACACTCACCGGGGAG. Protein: CAIEGTLTGE. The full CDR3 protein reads CAIEGTLTGELFF.

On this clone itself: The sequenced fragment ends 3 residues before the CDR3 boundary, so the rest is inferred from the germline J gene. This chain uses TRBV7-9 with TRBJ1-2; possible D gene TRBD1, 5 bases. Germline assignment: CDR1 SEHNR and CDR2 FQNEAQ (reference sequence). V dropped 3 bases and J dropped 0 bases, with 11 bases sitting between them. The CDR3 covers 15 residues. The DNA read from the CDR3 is TGTGCCAGCAGCTTCGGGGGGGGAGCTAACTATGGC. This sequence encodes CASSFGGGANYG. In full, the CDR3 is CASSFGGGANYGYTF.

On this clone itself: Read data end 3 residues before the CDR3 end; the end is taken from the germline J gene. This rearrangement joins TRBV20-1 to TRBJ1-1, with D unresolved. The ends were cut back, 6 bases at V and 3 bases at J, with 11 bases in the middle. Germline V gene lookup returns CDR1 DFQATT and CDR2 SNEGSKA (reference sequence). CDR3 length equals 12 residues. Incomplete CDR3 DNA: TGCAGTGCGATGGGCCTTTACACTGAA. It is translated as CSAMGLYTE. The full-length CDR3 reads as CSAMGLYTEAFF.

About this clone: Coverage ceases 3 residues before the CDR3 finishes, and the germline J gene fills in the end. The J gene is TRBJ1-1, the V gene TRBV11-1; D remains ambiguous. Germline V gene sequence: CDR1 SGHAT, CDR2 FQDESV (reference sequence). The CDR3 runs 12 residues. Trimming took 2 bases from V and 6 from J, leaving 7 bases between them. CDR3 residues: CASSLRGSEAFF. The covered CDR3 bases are TGTGCCAGCAGCTTAAGAGGGTCTGAA.

CDR3 protein: CSARRLFGLIEAFF. The DNA read from the CDR3 is TGCAGTGCTAGACGTCTATTTGGGCTTATTGAA. The chain couples TRBV20-1 to TRBJ1-1; D remains ambiguous. The read ends 3 residues before the CDR3 terminus; that terminus is restored from the germline J gene. CDR1 and CDR2 (germline): DFQATT, SNEGSKA (reference sequence). The CDR3 is made up of 14 amino acids. V was cut by 2 bases and J by 7 bases, with 17 bases left in between.

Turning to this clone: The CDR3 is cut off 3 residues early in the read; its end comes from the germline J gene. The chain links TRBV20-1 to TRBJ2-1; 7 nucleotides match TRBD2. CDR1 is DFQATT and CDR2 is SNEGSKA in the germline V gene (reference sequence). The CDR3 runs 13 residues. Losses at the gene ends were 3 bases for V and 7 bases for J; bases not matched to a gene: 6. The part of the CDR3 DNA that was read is TGCAGTGCTAGCGGACTAGGGAGAAATGAG. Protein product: CSASGLGRNE. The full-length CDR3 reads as CSASGLGRNEQFF.

CDR3 amino acids: CASSLEKGLATDTQYF. The sequenced part of the CDR3 DNA is TGTGCCAGCAGTTTAGAAAAAGGCCTAGCGACAGATACG. The J gene is TRBJ2-3, the V gene TRBV28; maybe TRBD2 (6 bases). The missing CDR3 end, 3 residues past where the read stops, is filled in from the germline J gene. The CDR3 is made up of 16 amino acids. Trimming pared 2 bases from V and 3 bases from J, leaving 15 bases between. CDR1 MDHEN and CDR2 SYDVKM come from the germline V gene.

CDR3 bases read: TGTGCCAGCAGCCCTTCCCCGCGGACTTCCTACAATGAG. Translating it yields CASSPSPRTSYNE. The complete CDR3 protein is CASSPSPRTSYNEQFF. The V call is TRBV7-7, the J call TRBJ2-1, with D perhaps TRBD2 (5 bases). With the read ending 3 residues before the CDR3 end, the germline J gene is used to fill in that end. There are 16 residues in the CDR3. Germline lookup yields CDR1 SSHAT and CDR2 FNYEAQ (reference sequence). Trimming took off 5 bases at V and 1 base at J, with 15 bases between the two ends. Using reference TRBV7-7 and TRBJ2-1 for the parts outside the CDR3, the full variable domain is GAGVSQSPRYKVTKRGQDVTLRCDPISSHATLYWYQQALGQGPEFLTYFNYEAQPDKSGLPSDRFSAERPEGSISTLTIQRTEQRDSAMYRCASSPSPRTSYNEQFFGPGTRLTVL.

Partial CDR3 DNA: TGTGCCAGCAGCCATAACAGGGGTTACGAG. This encodes CASSHNRGYE. The entire CDR3 protein is CASSHNRGYEQYF. The V gene is TRBV5-4, the J gene TRBJ2-7; 7 bases are a match to TRBD1. The read comes to an end 3 residues before the CDR3 does, leaving the germline J gene to fill in the end. The V and J ends lost 4 bases and 4 bases, in that order; junction bases with no gene match: 5. The germline V gene has CDR1 SGHNT and CDR2 YYREEE (reference sequence). CDR3 length equals 13 residues.

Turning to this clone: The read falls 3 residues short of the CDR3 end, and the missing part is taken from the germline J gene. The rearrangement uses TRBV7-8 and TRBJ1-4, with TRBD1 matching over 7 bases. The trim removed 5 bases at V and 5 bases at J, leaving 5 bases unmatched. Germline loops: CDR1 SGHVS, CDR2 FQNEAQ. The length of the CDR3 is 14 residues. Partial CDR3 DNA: TGTGCCAGCAGCCCCAGGGGGACGAATGAAAAA. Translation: CASSPRGTNEK. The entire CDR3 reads CASSPRGTNEKLFF.

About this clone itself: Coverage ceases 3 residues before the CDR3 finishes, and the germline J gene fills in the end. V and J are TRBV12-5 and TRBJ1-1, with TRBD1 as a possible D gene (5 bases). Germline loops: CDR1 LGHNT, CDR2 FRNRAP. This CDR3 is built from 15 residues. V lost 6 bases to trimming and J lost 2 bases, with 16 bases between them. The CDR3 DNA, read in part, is TGTGCTAGTGGCCCACCCGCCGGGGGAAACACTGAA. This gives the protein CASGPPAGGNTE. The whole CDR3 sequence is CASGPPAGGNTEAFF.

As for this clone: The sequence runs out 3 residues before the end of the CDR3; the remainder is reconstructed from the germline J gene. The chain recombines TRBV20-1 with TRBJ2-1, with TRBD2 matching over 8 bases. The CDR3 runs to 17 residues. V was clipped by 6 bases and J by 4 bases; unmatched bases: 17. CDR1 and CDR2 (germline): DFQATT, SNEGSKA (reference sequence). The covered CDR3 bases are TGCAGTGCCGCCCCCCTCTGGCCAGCGGGGGTATACAATGAG. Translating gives CSAAPLWPAGVYNE. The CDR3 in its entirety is CSAAPLWPAGVYNEQFF.

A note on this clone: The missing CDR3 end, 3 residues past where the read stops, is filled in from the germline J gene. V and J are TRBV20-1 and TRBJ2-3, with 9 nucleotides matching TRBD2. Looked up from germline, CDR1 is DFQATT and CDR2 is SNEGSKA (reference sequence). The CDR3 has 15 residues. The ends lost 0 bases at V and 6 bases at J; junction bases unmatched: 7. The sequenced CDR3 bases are TGCAGTGCTAGAGATGGCGGGGGGGCCCCGGATACG. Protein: CSARDGGGAPDT. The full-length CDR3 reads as CSARDGGGAPDTQYF.

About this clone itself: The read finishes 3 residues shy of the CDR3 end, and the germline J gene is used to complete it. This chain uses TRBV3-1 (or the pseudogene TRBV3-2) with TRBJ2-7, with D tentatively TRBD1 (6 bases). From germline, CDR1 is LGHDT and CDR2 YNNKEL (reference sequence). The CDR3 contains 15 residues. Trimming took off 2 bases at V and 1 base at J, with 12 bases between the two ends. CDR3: CASSQTPTGSYEQYF. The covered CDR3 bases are TGTGCCAGCAGCCAAACTCCTACAGGGTCCTACGAG.